This T cell receptor (beta chain) emerged from a study of CD8 T cells in Susac syndrome. Relapsing-remitting disease, either stable or active, was present in the treatment-naive patients who were the multiple sclerosis controls. TEMRA cells were FACS-enriched, with CD8+ and CD4+ T cells isolated negatively. Trimming removed 6 bases from V and 2 bases from J, with 16 bases in between. The CDR3 sequence is 15 residues long. Looked up from germline, CDR1 is MNHEY and CDR2 is SMNVEV (reference sequence). RNA, at roughly 0.45 to 1 ug, was reverse transcribed with random hexamers. It was immunoSEQ multiplex PCR that amplified TCR beta CDR3 across 54 Vbeta and 13 Jbeta. Using its own MiXCR run on the immunoSEQ multiplex PCR reads, TCRdb lists one record per CDR3 protein. Among about 250,000 distinct CDR3 sequences listed, around 93% were seen once.

Sequenced material: CD4+ T cells from PBMCs. The source of this sequence is a human donor with multiple sclerosis. The chain couples TRBV27 to TRBJ1-1; no clear D gene. The CDR3 DNA reads as TGTGCCAGCAGCCTCTTCGGCCCAGGAAACACTGAAGCTTTCTTT. This codes for CASSLFGPGNTEAFF.